This entry describes one T cell receptor (beta chain). Its specific antigen is unknown. No qualities accompany the bases; no much larger clone lies one base away. The CDR3 holds 15 amino acids from the cysteine to the phenylalanine. Only the CDR3 DNA stays, 45 bases, in frame from base 1. From a lookup of the germline V gene, CDR1 and CDR2 are SNHLY and FYNNEI. V is reduced by 2 bases and J by 6 bases, leaving a spacing of 13 bases between them. The entry originates in a study of cytomegalovirus exposure and HLA in healthy donors (dated by TCRdb to between 2016 and 2019). Regarding the study in general: According to a later analysis, one platform produced both the 100 to 150 validation repertoires and the roughly 660 repertoires of the first cohort. To predict cytomegalovirus infection status, the study brought together high-throughput TCR immunosequencing, statistical association of individual TCRs with disease status, and machine learning. The study was designed to test whether signatures of past pathogen exposure could be identified by cataloging public T cell receptors. In addition to the first cohort of hundreds of subjects, a separate validation cohort of over 90 different subjects was used.

The library came from the immunoSEQ multiplex PCR assay. Per the authors' processing: A statistical classification framework was built for diagnosing cytomegalovirus status from the catalog of TCR beta chain sequences. The source is immuneACCESS, and TCRdb retained only in-frame sequences with V and J called. Part of the clones is not carried over; for the studies checked, unresolved V genes explain less than half of this, and the remainder is unexplained. The V and J calls and clone size were taken over from that table, and D and trimming were inferred from the DNA. The sample table holds roughly 70,000 clones, of which approximately 95% were seen once. The ten largest make up 3.3% of the sample. Donors formed part of the validation cohort, which comprised some 120 subjects and was distinct from the first cohort of 550 to 850 subjects. The full study reports these points: Cytomegalovirus status was reported to be diagnosed by the classifier with high specificity and sensitivity in both the original and validation cohorts. The study gave a list of around 170 TCR beta chains associated with cytomegalovirus. A later analysis lacked HLA typing for the validation cohort, so it scored co-occurrence in that cohort across all 120 repertoires. Most TCR sequences were seen in very few donors, while some public TCRs were found in many individuals. Of the cluster scores, 85% to 95% were above 0 in a later analysis, which found that TCRs clustered in the first cohort also tended to co-occur in the 120 validation repertoires. In vitro tests confirmed that a few of the cytomegalovirus-associated TCR beta chains recognize cytomegalovirus antigens. The authors suggested that the approach could potentially be extended to other disease states and immunological phenotypes.

The sample taken for sequencing was PBMCs. The clonotype was recovered from a man between 18 and 35 years old in good health and CMV-seronegative. The V and J segments used are TRBV2 and TRBJ2-2; tentative D gene TRBD2, with 5 bases matching. Here the CDR3 is given as CASSERPGKAGELFF. DNA sequence: TGTGCCAGCAGTGAACGCCCCGGGAAGGCCGGGGAGCTGTTTTTT.